This passage covers 9 T cell receptor beta chains from one sample sequenced in a study of OX40 agonist ivuxolimab in advanced cancers. Library preparation employed the immunoSEQ multiplex PCR assay. Drawn from immuneACCESS, this table holds only the in-frame rearrangements with V and J called that TCRdb kept. Clones are partly lost; checked studies trace under half to an unresolved V gene and leave the rest unexplained. The sample table holds under 100,000 clones, of which 80% to 90% were seen once. The ten largest account for around 5.1% of the sample. Sequenced material: CD4+ or CD8+ T cells sorted from blood, taken in a trial of the OX40 agonist ivuxolimab. The receptors derive from an adult with an advanced solid tumor such as melanoma, head and neck, liver or kidney cancer.

The chain uses TRBV6-5 and TRBJ2-2; no definite D call. The CDR3 has 13 amino acids. In germline, CDR1 is MNHEY, CDR2 SVGAGI. Trimming stripped 6 bases from V and 4 bases from J, with 9 bases between. CDR3 residues: CASSPSFTGELFF. The DNA for the CDR3 is TGTGCCAGCAGCCCTTCGTTCACCGGGGAGCTGTTTTTT.

The rearrangement joins TRBV4-2 to TRBJ1-2; D call uncertain. The V and J ends lost 0 bases and 6 bases respectively, with 11 bases between them. The CDR3 totals 14 residues. Per germline, CDR1 LGHNA and CDR2 YNFKEQ. The CDR3 region is CASSQERGKDGYTF. For the CDR3, the DNA is TGTGCCAGCAGCCAAGAACGCGGGAAGGATGGCTACACCTTC.

The chain is built from TRBV29-1 and TRBJ2-2, with TRBD2 matching 8 bases. CDR3 length: 13 amino acids. V trimming: 7 bases; J trimming: 4 bases; junction bases outside the gene matches: 5. Germline V lookup: CDR1 SQVTM, CDR2 ANQGSEA. The CDR3 DNA sequence: TGCAGCGCACGACTAGCGACCACCGGGGAGCTGTTTTTT. It is translated as CSARLATTGELFF.

The chain uses TRBV6-1 and TRBJ1-1, with TRBD1 as a possible D gene (5 bases). This CDR3 region has 12 residues. CDR1 and CDR2 (germline): MNHNS, SASEGT. The V end was cut by 7 bases, the J end by 11 bases, with 17 bases between. This chain's CDR3 is CASTQGEVVAFF. The CDR3 nucleotides are TGTGCCAGCACCCAAGGGGAGGTGGTGGCTTTCTTT.

This clone was detected once. The V and J genes are TRBV4-2 and TRBJ1-1; TRBD1 aligns across 7 bases. V gave up 5 bases and J gave up 1 base; unmatched junction bases: 7. The CDR3 has 15 amino acids. Germline V lookup: CDR1 LGHNA, CDR2 YNFKEQ. CDR3 residues: CASSLPGQTNTEAFF. CDR3 DNA sequence: TGTGCCAGCAGCTTACCGGGACAGACGAACACTGAAGCTTTCTTT.

This clone showed up just once. The chain employs TRBV7-9 and TRBJ1-1; 8 bases match TRBD1. V gave up 4 bases and J gave up 10 bases; unmatched junction bases: 8. The CDR3 is made up of 13 amino acids. CDR1 is SEHNR, CDR2 FQNEAQ, per germline (reference sequence). The CDR3 DNA sequence: TGTGCCAGCAGCTCCGGGACAGGCCTTTCAGCTTTCTTT. The encoded protein is CASSSGTGLSAFF.

The chain carries TRBV6-5 and TRBJ1-2; tentative D call: TRBD1 (5 bases). Trimming stripped 0 bases from V and 5 bases from J, with 10 bases between. The CDR3 is 14 amino acids. Germline V gene lookup returns CDR1 MNHEY and CDR2 SVGAGI. This chain's CDR3 is CASSYSQGWYGYTF. Here the CDR3 DNA reads TGTGCCAGCAGTTACTCCCAGGGATGGTATGGCTACACCTTC.

CDR3 DNA sequence: TGTGCCTGGAGTATGGACCGAAATCAGCCCCAGCATTTT. Amino acids: CAWSMDRNQPQHF. This chain links TRBV30 with TRBJ1-5; D remains unclear. Germline assignment: CDR1 GTSNPN and CDR2 SVGIG (reference sequence). The V end lost 2 bases, the J end lost 4 bases, and 9 bases lay between the germline ends. The CDR3 contains 13 residues.

This clone has a single count. The rearrangement uses TRBV30 and TRBJ1-1, with D possibly matching TRBD1 (5 bases). The germline gives CDR1 GTSNPN, CDR2 SVGIG (reference sequence). Trimming pared 1 base from V and 11 bases from J, leaving 14 bases between. This CDR3 comprises 12 residues. CDR3 in DNA: TGTGCCTGGAGTGGGGGCCCCCAAACGGCTTTCTTT. Translation gives CAWSGGPQTAFF.